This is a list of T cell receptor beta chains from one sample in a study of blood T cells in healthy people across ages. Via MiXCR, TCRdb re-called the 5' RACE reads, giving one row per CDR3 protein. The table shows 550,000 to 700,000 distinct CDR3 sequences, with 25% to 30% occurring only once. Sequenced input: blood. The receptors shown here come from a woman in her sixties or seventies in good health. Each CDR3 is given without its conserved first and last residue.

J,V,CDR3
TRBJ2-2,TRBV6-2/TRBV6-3,ASSSDRSPTNTGELF
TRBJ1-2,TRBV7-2,ASSLERERALLYGYT
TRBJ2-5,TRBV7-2,ASSLGRGGGETQY
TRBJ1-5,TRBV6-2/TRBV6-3,ASSYSRNRGSHQPQH
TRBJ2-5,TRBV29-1,SVAAKSQY
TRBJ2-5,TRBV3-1,ASSQKPEGETQY
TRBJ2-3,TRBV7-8,ASSFVPGTRGNTQY
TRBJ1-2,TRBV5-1,ASSPSGTGYGYT
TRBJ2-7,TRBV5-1,ASSLGTGGLKYEQY
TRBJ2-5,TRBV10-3,AISESGGGPQETQY
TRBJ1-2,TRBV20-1,SARPGPGPGYT
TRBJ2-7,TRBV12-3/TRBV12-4,ASSLADRALRVEQY
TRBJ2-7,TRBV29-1,SVGQPGYEQY
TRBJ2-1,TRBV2,ASSRTEYNEQF
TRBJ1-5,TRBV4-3,ASSQDAARQGYHQPQH
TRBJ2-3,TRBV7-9,ASSSGHHYTDTQY
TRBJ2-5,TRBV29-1,SVGGPSSQETQY
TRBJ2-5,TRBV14,ASSPVYQETQY
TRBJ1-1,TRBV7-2,ASTPQGAVTEAF
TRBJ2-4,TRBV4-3,ASSQDWAGQKKRNIQY
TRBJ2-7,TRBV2,ASKQGPYEQY
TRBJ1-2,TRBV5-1,ASSPGQPNYGYT
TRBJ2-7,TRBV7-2,ASSPDRGREQY
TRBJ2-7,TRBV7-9,ASSAPGTSVREQY
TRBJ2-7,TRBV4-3,ASSQTIGGDYEQY
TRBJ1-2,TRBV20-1,SASLDGRENYGYT
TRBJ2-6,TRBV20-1,SARTTGANVLT
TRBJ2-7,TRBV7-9,ASRMGGPSSYEQY
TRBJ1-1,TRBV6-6,ASSYSNRGTGDTEAF
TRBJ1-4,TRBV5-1,ASSSSGTGAPDNNEKLF